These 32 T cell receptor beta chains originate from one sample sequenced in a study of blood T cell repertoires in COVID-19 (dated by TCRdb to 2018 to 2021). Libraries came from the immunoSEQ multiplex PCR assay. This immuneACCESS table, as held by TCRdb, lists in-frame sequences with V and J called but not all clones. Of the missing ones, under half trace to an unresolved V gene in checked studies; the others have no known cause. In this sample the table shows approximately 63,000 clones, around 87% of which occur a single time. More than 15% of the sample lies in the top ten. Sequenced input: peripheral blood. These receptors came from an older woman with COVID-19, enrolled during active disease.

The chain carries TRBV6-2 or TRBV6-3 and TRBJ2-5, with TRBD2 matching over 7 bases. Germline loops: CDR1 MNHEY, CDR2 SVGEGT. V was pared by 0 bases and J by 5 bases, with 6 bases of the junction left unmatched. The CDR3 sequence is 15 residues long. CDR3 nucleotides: TGTGCCAGCAGTTACTCGAAGACTAGCTACGAGACCCAGTACTTC. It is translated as CASSYSKTSYETQYF.

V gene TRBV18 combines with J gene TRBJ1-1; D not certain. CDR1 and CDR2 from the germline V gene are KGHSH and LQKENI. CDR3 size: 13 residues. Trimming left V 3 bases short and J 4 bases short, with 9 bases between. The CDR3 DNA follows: TGTGCCAGCTCACCGTCAGGAACCACTGAAGCTTTCTTT. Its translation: CASSPSGTTEAFF.

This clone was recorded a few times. The CDR3: CASSVDTSGNTIYF. DNA for the CDR3: TGTGCCAGCAGCGTAGACACCTCTGGAAACACCATATATTTT. J is TRBJ1-3 and V is TRBV9; D call uncertain. Germline values: CDR1 SGDLS, CDR2 YYNGEE. The CDR3 is 14 amino acids. The germline V and J ends were trimmed by 0 bases and 0 bases, with 4 bases remaining between them.

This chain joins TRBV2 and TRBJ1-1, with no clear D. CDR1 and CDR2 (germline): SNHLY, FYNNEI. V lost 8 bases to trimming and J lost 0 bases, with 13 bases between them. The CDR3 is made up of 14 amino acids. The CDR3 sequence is CASLRAAVNTEAFF. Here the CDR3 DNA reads TGTGCCAGCCTCAGAGCGGCCGTGAACACTGAAGCTTTCTTT. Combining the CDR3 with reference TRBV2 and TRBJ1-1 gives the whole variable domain EPEVTQTPSHQVTQMGQEVILRCVPISNHLYFYWYRQILGQKVEFLVSFYNNEISEKSEIFDDQFSVERPDGSNFTLKIRSTKLEDSAMYFCASLRAAVNTEAFFGQGTRLTVV.

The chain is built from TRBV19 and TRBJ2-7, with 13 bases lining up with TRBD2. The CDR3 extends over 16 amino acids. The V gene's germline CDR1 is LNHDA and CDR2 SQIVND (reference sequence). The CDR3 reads CASQGHGGTSGNGRYF. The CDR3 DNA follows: TGTGCAAGTCAGGGGCACGGAGGGACTAGCGGGAACGGGAGGTACTTC.

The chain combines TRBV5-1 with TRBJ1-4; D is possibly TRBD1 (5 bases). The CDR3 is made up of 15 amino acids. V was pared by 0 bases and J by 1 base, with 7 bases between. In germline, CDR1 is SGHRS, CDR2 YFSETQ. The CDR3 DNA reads TGCGCCAGCAGCTTGGAAGGGGTAACTAATGAAAAACTGTTTTTT. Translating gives CASSLEGVTNEKLFF.

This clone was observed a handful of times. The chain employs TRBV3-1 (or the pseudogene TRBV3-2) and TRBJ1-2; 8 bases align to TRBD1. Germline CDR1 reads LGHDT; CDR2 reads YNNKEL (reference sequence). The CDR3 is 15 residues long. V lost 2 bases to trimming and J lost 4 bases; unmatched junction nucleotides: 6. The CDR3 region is CASSQPGGGRYGYTF. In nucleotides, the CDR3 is TGTGCCAGCAGCCAACCAGGGGGCGGGCGCTATGGCTACACCTTC.

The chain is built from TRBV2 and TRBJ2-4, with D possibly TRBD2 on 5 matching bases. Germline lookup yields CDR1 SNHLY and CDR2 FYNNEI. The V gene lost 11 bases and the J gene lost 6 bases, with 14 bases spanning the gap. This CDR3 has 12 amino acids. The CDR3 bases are TGTGCCTCCGAGGGTACGGGAAACATTCAGTACTTC. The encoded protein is CASEGTGNIQYF.

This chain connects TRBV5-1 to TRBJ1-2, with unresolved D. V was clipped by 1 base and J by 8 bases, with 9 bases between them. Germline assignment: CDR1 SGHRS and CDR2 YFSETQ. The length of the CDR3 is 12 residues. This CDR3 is CASSLLNNGYTF. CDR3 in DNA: TGCGCCAGCAGCTTGCTTAACAACGGCTACACCTTC.

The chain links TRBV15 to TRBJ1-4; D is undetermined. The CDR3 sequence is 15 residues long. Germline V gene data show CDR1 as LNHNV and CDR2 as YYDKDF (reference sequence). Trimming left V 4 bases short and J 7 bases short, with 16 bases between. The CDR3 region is CATSTGSAGGEKLFF. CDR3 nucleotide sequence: TGTGCCACCAGCACCGGGTCGGCCGGTGGTGAAAAACTGTTTTTT.

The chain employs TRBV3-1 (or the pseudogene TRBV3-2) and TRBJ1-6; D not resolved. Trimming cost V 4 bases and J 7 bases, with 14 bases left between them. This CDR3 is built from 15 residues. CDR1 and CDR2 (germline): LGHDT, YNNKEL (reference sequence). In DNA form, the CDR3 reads TGTGCCAGCAGCCTCCTCCGGACGGGGAATTCACCCCTCCACTTT. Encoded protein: CASSLLRTGNSPLHF.

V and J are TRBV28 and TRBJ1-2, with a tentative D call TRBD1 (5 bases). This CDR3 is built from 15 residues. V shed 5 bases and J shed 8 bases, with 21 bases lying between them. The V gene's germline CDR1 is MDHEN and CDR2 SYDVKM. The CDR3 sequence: CASSNPGINSRGYTF. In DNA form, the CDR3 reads TGTGCCAGCAGTAATCCAGGGATTAACTCTAGGGGCTACACCTTC.

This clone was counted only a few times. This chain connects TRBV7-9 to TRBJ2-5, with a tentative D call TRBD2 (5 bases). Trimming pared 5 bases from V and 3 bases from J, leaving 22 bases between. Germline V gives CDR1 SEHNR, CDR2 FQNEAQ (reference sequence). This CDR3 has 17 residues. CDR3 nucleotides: TGTGCCAGCAGCCTACCTCTCCCGGGAATGGTGAAAGAGACCCAGTACTTC. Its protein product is CASSLPLPGMVKETQYF. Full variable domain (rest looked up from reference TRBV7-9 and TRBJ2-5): DTGVSQNPRHKITKRGQNVTFRCDPISEHNRLYWYRQTLGQGPEFLTYFQNEAQLEKSRLLSDRFSAERPKGSFSTLEIQRTEQGDSAMYLCASSLPLPGMVKETQYFGPGTRLLVL.

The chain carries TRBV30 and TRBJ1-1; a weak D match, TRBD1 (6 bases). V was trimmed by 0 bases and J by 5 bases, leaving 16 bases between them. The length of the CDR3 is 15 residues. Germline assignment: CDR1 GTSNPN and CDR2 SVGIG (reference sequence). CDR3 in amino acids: CAWSVLRQRGTEAFF. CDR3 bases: TGTGCCTGGAGTGTACTTCGGCAAAGGGGGACTGAAGCTTTCTTT.

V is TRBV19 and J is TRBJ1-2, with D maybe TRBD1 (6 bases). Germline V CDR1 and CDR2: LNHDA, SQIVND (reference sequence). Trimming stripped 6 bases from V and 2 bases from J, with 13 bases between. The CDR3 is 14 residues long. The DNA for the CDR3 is TGTGCCAGTAGGGCGCGACAGGTCAACTATGGCTACACCTTC. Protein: CASRARQVNYGYTF.

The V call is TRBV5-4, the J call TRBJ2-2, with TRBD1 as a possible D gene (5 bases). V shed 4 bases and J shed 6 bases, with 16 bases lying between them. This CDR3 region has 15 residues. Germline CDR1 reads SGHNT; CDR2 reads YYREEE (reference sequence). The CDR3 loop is CASSTQGVKAGELFF. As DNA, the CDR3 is TGTGCCAGCAGCACCCAGGGCGTGAAGGCCGGGGAGCTGTTTTTT.

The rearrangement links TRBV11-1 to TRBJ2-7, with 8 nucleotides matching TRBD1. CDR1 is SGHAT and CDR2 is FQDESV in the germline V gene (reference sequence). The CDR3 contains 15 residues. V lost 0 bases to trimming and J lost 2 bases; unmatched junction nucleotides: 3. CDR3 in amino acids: CASSLATGAAYEQYF. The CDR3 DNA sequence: TGTGCCAGCAGCTTAGCGACAGGGGCGGCCTACGAGCAGTACTTC.

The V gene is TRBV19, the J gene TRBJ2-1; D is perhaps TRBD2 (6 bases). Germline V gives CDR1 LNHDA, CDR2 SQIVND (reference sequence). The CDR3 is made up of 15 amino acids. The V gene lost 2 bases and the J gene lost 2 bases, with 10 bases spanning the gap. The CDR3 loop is CASSIITGAYNEQFF. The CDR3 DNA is TGTGCCAGTAGTATAATAACGGGAGCCTACAATGAGCAGTTCTTC.

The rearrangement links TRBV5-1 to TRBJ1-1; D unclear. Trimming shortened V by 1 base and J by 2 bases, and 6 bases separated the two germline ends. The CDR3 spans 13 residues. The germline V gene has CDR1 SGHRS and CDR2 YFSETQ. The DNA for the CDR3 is TGCGCCAGCAGCTTGTGGCAAAACACTGAAGCTTTCTTT. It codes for CASSLWQNTEAFF. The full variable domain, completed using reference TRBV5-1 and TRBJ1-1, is KAGVTQTPRYLIKTRGQQVTLSCSPISGHRSVSWYQQTPGQGLQFLFEYFSETQRNKGNFPGRFSGRQFSNSRSEMNVSTLELGDSALYLCASSLWQNTEAFFGQGTRLTVV.

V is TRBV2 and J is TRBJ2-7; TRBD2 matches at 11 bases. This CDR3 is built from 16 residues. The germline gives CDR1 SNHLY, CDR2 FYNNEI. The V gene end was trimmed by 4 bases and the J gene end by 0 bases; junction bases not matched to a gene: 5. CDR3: CASSAASGRISYEQYF. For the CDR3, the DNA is TGTGCCAGCAGTGCGGCTAGCGGGAGGATCTCCTACGAGCAGTACTTC.

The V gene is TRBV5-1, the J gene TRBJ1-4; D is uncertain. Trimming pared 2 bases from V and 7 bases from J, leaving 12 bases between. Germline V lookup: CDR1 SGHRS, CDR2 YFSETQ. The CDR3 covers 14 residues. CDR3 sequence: CASSLRPGVEKLFF. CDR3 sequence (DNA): TGCGCCAGCAGCTTACGACCAGGTGTTGAAAAACTGTTTTTT.

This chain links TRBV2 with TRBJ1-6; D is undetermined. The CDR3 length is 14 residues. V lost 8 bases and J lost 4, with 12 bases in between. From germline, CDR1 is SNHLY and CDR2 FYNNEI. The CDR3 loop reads CASGEIVYNSPLHF. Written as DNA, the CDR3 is TGTGCCAGCGGAGAAATTGTTTATAATTCACCCCTCCACTTT.

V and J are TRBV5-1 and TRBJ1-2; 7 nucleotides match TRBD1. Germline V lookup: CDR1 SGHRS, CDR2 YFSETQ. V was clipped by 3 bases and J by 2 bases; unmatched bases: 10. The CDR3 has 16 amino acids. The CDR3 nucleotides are TGCGCCAGCAGCTCCGGACAGGAGCTACCCAACTATGGCTACACCTTC. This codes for CASSSGQELPNYGYTF.

CDR3 coding DNA: TGCGCCAGCAAGGGGTTCCGTGGGTATACGCAGTATTTT. Its protein is CASKGFRGYTQYF. The chain has TRBV10-2 and TRBJ2-3, with a weak D call TRBD1 (5 bases). The V gene's germline CDR1 is WSHSY and CDR2 SAAADI. Trimming stripped 7 bases from V and 7 bases from J, with 15 bases between. CDR3 size: 13 residues.

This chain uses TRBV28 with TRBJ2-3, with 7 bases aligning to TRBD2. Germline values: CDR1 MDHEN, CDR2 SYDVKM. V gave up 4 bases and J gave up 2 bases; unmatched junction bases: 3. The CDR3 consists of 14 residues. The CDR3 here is CASSWDYHTDTQYF. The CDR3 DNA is TGTGCCAGCAGTTGGGACTATCACACAGATACGCAGTATTTT.

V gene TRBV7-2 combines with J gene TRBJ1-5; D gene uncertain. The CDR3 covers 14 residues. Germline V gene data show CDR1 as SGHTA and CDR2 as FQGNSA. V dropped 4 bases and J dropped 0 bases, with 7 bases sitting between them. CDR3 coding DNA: TGTGCCAGCAGCTCGTACTATAGCAATCAGCCCCAGCATTTT. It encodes CASSSYYSNQPQHF.

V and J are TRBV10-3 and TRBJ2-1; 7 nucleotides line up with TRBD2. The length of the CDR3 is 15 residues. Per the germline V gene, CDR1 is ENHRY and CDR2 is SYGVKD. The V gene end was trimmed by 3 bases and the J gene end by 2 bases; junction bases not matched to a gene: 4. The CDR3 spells CAISDSGGPYNEQFF. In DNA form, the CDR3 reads TGTGCCATCAGTGATTCGGGAGGACCCTACAATGAGCAGTTCTTC.

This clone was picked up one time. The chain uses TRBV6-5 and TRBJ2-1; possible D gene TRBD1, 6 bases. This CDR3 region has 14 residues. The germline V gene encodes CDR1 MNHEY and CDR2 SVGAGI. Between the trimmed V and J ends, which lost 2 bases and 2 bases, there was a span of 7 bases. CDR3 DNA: TGTGCCAGCAGTTACCGGACAGCCTACAATGAGCAGTTCTTC. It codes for CASSYRTAYNEQFF.

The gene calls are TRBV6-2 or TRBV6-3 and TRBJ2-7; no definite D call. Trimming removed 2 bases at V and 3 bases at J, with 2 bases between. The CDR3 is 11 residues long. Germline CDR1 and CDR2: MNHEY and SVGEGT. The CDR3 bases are TGTGCCAGCAGTTACCTCTACGAGCAGTACTTC. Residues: CASSYLYEQYF.

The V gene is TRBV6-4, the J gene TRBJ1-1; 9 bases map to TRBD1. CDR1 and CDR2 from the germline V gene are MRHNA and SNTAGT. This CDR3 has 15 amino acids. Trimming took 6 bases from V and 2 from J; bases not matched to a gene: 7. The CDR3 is CASRATGQGNTEAFF. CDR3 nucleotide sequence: TGTGCCAGCAGAGCCACGGGACAGGGTAACACTGAAGCTTTCTTT.

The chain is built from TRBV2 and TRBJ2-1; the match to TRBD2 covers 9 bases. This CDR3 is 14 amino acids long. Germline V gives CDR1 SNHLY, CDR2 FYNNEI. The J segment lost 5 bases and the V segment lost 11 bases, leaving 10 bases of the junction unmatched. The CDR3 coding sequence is TGTGCCGGGGAACCGGGACTAGCAGACAATGAGCAGTTCTTC. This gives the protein CAGEPGLADNEQFF.

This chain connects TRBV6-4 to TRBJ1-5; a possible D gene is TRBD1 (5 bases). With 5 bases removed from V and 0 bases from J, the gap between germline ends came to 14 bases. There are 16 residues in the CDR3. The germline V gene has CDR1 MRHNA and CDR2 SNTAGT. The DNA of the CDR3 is TGTGCCAGCAGTCCTACGGGGGGTATTAGCAATCAGCCCCAGCATTTT. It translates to CASSPTGGISNQPQHF.